This TCR beta chain was observed in a study of shared clonotypes between healthy human individuals. Study results and caveats: All-four-donor shared clonotypes had higher generation probabilities than non-shared clonotypes did. Incomplete sequencing of sorted subsets was indicated by rarefaction despite large depth.

Regarding this clone: Its antigen is not known.

Subsets obtained from CD4+ cells comprised CD45RA+ naive and CD45RA-negative memory cells. For every subset, genomic DNA was evenly distributed across several immunoSEQ plates. TCRdb's copy holds only in-frame clones and misses some; the assay was immunoSEQ multiplex PCR. The repertoire holds roughly 2.5 million clones, with around 94% as singletons. The sample consisted of naive CD4+ T cells sorted from blood. Subset specified: CD45RA+ positively selected. The receptor was derived from a man in his late teens or twenties in good health.

In DNA form, the CDR3 reads TGTGCCAGCAGGGGGACAGGGTTTGGTGAAAAACTGTTTTTT. It codes for CASRGTGFGEKLFF. The rearrangement links TRBV2 to TRBJ1-4; TRBD1 matches at 9 bases. Germline V gives CDR1 SNHLY, CDR2 FYNNEI. Trimming removed 6 bases from V and 7 bases from J; junction bases left unmatched: 6. CDR3 length: 14 amino acids.